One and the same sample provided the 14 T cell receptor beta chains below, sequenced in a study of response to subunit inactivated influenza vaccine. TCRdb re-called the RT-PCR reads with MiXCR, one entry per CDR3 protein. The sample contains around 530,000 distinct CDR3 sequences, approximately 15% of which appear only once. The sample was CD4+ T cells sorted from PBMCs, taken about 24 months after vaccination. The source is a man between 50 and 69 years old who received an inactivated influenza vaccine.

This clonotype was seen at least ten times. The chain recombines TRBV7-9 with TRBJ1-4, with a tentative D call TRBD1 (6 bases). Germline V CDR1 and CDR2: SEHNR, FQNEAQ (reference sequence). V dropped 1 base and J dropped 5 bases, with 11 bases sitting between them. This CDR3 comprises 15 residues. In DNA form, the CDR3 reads TGTGCCAGCAGCTTAGTTCTGGGGGCGAATGAAAAACTGTTTTTT. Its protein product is CASSLVLGANEKLFF.

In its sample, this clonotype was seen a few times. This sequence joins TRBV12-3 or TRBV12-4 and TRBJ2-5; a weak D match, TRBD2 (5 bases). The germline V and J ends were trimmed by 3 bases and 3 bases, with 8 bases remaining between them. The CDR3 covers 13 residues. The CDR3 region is CASSFRTEETQYF. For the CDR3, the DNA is TGTGCCAGCAGTTTTAGGACTGAAGAGACCCAGTACTTC.

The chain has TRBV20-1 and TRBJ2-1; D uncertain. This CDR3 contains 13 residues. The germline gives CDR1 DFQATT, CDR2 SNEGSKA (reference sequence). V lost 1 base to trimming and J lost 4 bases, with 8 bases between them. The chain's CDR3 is CSARGLDYNEQFF. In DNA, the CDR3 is TGCAGTGCTAGAGGCCTCGATTACAATGAGCAGTTCTTC.

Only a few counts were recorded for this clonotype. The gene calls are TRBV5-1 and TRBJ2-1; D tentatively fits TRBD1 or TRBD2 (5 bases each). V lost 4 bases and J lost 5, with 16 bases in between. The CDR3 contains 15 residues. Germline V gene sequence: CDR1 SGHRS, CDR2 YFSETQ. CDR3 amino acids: CASSRTPGRNNEQFF. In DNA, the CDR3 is TGCGCCAGCAGCCGAACTCCGGGACGGAACAATGAGCAGTTCTTC.

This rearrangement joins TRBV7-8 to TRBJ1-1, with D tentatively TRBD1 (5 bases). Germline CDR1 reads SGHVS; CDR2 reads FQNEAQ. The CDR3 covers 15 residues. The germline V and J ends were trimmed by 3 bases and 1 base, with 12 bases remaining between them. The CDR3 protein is CASSFLTAGNTEAFF. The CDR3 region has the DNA TGTGCCAGCAGCTTTCTGACAGCGGGGAACACTGAAGCTTTCTTT. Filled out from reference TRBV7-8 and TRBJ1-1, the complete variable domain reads GAGVSQSPRYKVAKRGQDVALRCDPISGHVSLFWYQQALGQGPEFLTYFQNEAQLDKSGLPSDRFFAERPEGSVSTLKIQRTQQEDSAVYLCASSFLTAGNTEAFFGQGTRLTVV.

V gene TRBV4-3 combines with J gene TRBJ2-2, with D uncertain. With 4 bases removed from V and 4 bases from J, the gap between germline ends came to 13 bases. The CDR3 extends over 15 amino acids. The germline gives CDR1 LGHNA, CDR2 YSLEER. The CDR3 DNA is TGCGCCAGCAGCCGGGTTGATGGCGTCACCGGGGAGCTGTTTTTT. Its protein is CASSRVDGVTGELFF.

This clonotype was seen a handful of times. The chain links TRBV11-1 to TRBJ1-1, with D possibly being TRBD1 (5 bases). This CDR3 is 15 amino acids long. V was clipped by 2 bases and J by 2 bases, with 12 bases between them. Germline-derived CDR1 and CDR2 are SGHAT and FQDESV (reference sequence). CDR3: CASSLYRGSNTEAFF. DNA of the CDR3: TGTGCCAGCAGCTTATATCGGGGCAGCAACACTGAAGCTTTCTTT. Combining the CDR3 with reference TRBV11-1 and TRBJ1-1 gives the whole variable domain EAEVAQSPRYKITEKSQAVAFWCDPISGHATLYWYRQILGQGPELLVQFQDESVVDDSQLPKDRFSAERLKGVDSTLKIQPAELGDSAMYLCASSLYRGSNTEAFFGQGTRLTVV.

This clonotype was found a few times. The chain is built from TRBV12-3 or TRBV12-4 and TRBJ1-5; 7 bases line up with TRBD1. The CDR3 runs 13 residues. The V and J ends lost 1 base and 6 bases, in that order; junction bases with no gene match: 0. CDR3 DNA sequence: TGTGCCAGCAGTTTAGACAGGGGTCAGCCCCAGCATTTT. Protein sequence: CASSLDRGQPQHF.

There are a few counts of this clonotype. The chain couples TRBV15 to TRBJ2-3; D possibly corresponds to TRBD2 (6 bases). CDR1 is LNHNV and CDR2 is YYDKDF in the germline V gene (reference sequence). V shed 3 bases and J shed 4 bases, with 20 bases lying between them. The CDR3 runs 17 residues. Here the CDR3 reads CATSRSFSGSGADTQYF. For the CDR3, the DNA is TGTGCCACCAGCAGGTCCTTCAGCGGGTCTGGTGCAGATACGCAGTATTTT.

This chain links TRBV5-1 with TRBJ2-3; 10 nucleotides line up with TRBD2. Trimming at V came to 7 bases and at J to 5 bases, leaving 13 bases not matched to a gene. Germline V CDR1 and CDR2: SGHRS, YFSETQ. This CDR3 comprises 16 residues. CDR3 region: CASGIAGGFSGDTQYF. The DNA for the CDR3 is TGCGCCAGCGGCATAGCGGGAGGTTTTTCGGGAGATACGCAGTATTTT. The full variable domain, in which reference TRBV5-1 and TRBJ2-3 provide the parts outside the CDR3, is KAGVTQTPRYLIKTRGQQVTLSCSPISGHRSVSWYQQTPGQGLQFLFEYFSETQRNKGNFPGRFSGRQFSNSRSEMNVSTLELGDSALYLCASGIAGGFSGDTQYFGPGTRLTVL.

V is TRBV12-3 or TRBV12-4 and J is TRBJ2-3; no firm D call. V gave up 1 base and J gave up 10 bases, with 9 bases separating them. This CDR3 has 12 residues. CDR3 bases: TGTGCCAGCAGTTTAGGGGAAATGGCGCAGTATTTT. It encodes CASSLGEMAQYF.

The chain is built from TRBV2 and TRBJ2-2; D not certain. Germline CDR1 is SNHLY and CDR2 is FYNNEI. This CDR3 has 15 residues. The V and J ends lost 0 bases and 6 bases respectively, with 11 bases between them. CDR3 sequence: CASSEAEGSAGELFF. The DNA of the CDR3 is TGTGCCAGCAGTGAAGCGGAAGGGTCCGCCGGGGAGCTGTTTTTT.

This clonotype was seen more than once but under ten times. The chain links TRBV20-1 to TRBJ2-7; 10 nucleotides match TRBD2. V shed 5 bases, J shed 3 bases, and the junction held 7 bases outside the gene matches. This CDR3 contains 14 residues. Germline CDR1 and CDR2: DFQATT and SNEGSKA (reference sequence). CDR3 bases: TGCAGTGCTTCACCGACTAGCGGGTACTACGAGCAGTACTTC. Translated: CSASPTSGYYEQYF.

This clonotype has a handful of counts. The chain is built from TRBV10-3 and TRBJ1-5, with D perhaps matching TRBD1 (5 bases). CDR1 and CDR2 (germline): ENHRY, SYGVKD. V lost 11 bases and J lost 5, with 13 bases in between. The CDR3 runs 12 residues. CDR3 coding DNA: TGTGCCGCCGGGGGTTCGGATCAGCCCCAGCATTTT. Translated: CAAGGSDQPQHF.